This TCR beta chain is drawn from a study of blood T cell repertoires in COVID-19. Study at large: The study drew acute and convalescent COVID-19 samples from the United States, Italy and Spain. The cDNA or gDNA used as material had been derived from T cells, B-cell-depleted T cells, or PBMCs.

Original data processing: Estimation of nucleated cell counts was performed using reference gene primer amplification. This table comes from immunoSEQ multiplex PCR, and its TCRdb copy is limited to in-frame clones, with some not included. The V and J calls and clone size were taken over from that table, and D and trimming were inferred from the DNA. The sample carries some 230,000 clones, approximately 80% recorded once. The clonotype comes from an older woman who had recovered from COVID-19. The specimen sequenced was peripheral blood.

CDR3 sequence: CASTSQSGTEAFF. DNA of the CDR3: TGTGCCAGCACCTCCCAGAGCGGCACTGAAGCTTTCTTT. The chain employs TRBV2 and TRBJ1-1; no firm D call. The CDR3 consists of 13 residues. Trimming removed 7 bases at V and 4 bases at J, with 13 bases between. The germline V gene has CDR1 SNHLY and CDR2 FYNNEI.